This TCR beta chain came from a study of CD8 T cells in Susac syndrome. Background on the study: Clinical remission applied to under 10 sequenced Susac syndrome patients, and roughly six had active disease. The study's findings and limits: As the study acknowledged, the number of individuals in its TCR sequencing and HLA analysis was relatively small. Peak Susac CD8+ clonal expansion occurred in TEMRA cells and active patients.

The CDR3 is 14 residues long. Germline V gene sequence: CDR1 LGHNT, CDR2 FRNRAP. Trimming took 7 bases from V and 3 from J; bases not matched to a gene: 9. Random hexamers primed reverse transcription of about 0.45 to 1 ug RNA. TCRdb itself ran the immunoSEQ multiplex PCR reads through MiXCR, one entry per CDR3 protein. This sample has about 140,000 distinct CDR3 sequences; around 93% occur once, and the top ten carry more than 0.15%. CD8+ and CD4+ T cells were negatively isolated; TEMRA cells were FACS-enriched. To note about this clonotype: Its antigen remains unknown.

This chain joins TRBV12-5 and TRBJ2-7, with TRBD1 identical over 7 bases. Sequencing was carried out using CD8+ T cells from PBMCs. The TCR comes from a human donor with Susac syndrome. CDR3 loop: CASAIQTGFYEQYF. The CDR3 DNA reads TGTGCTAGTGCCATCCAGACAGGGTTCTACGAGCAGTACTTC.